This T cell receptor beta chain was sequenced during a study of Graves' ophthalmopathy and Graves' hyperthyroidism. Study-level background: Stable hyperthyroidism referred to disease that showed no ophthalmopathy within 18 months of follow-up. Whole-study results and caveats: Among thyroid clonotypes expanded above 0.001 frequency, most also appeared in blood. Progression of ophthalmopathy was predicted by the model with less than 71% sensitivity and roughly 78% specificity.

As the template, RNA transcripts were used to amplify TCR beta CDR3 regions. The first-round RT-PCR employed HTBI primers together with the Qiagen OneStep RT-PCR kit. A multiplex PCR was then performed as the second round. TCRdb reprocessed the multiplex PCR reads with MiXCR, giving one entry per CDR3 protein. Here the sample spans around 520,000 distinct CDR3 sequences, about 40% being singletons. Worth noting for this clonotype: As yet, its antigen is unknown.

Germline CDR1 reads MDHEN; CDR2 reads SYDVKM. The CDR3 sequence is 16 residues long. V lost 6 bases, J lost 4 bases, and 14 bases stayed unmatched. V usage is TRBV28 and J usage is TRBJ2-5; 7 bases are a match to TRBD1. Sequencing used peripheral blood or thyroid tissue (not recorded which). The sequence came from an adult man with Graves' hyperthyroidism. The CDR3 sequence is CASSAEGQTFGETQYF. CDR3 bases: TGTGCCAGCAGCGCTGAGGGACAGACCTTCGGAGAGACCCAGTACTTC.